This is a list of T cell receptor beta chains from one sample in a study of early T cells in non-severe SARS-CoV-2 infection. A single record per CDR3 protein comes from TCRdb applying MiXCR to the 5' RACE reads. The sample lists around 28,000 distinct CDR3 sequences, around 6% occurring once. The material sequenced was whole blood. These TCRs come from an adult who was a healthcare worker with PCR-confirmed SARS-CoV-2 infection or an uninfected control (not recorded which). Both conserved end residues are part of each CDR3. A D gene is named only where the DNA matches it firmly. Size is stated for part of the rows, as once, few or many counts, or as a class when the clone is expanded.

J gene: TRBJ2-3
V gene: TRBV7-6
D gene: .
clone size: .
CDR3 protein: CASSSLTGDADTQYF
CDR3 DNA: TGTGCCAGCAGCTCCCTGACGGGAGACGCAGATACGCAGTATTTT

J gene: TRBJ1-6
V gene: TRBV7-3
D gene: .
clone size: few
CDR3 protein: CASSFDVNSPLHF
CDR3 DNA: TGTGCCAGCAGCTTCGACGTAAATTCACCCCTCCACTTT

J gene: TRBJ2-1
V gene: TRBV4-2
D gene: TRBD2
clone size: few
CDR3 protein: CASSQDIKREWQFF
CDR3 DNA: TGTGCCAGCAGCCAAGATATCAAGCGGGAGTGGCAGTTCTTC

J gene: TRBJ2-7
V gene: TRBV7-9
D gene: .
clone size: many
CDR3 protein: CASSLVTPHEQYF
CDR3 DNA: TGTGCCAGCAGCTTGGTAACCCCTCACGAGCAGTACTTC

J gene: TRBJ2-4
V gene: TRBV5-1
D gene: TRBD1
clone size: many
CDR3 protein: CASSPQGVGLGKNIQYF
CDR3 DNA: TGCGCCAGCAGCCCACAGGGGGTGGGTTTAGGCAAAAACATTCAGTACTTC

J gene: TRBJ2-2
V gene: TRBV11-2
D gene: .
clone size: few
CDR3 protein: CASSRPTASRTGELFF
CDR3 DNA: TGTGCCAGCAGCCGTCCGACAGCTTCTAGGACCGGGGAGCTGTTTTTT

J gene: TRBJ1-2
V gene: TRBV6-8
D gene: .
clone size: many
CDR3 protein: CASSYTVGRTDYGYTF
CDR3 DNA: TGTGCCAGCAGTTACACGGTTGGCCGGACCGACTATGGCTACACCTTC

J gene: TRBJ2-2
V gene: TRBV30
D gene: TRBD2
clone size: many
CDR3 protein: CAETQREDNTGELFF
CDR3 DNA: TGTGCCGAAACTCAGCGGGAGGATAACACCGGGGAGCTGTTTTTT

J gene: TRBJ2-1
V gene: TRBV5-3
D gene: .
clone size: .
CDR3 protein: CARSLAGTGQFF
CDR3 DNA: TGTGCCAGAAGCTTGGCGGGGACGGGGCAGTTCTTC

J gene: TRBJ2-3
V gene: TRBV5-4
D gene: .
clone size: .
CDR3 protein: CASSWDNTDTQYF
CDR3 DNA: TGTGCCAGCAGCTGGGATAACACAGATACGCAGTATTTT

J gene: TRBJ2-1
V gene: TRBV10-3
D gene: .
clone size: .
CDR3 protein: CAVSGPGPTNEQFF
CDR3 DNA: TGTGCCGTCAGTGGGCCGGGCCCCACCAATGAGCAGTTCTTC

J gene: TRBJ2-1
V gene: TRBV7-3
D gene: TRBD2
clone size: many
CDR3 protein: CASSLRLAESYNEQFF
CDR3 DNA: TGTGCCAGCAGCTTAAGACTAGCGGAGAGTTACAATGAGCAGTTCTTC

J gene: TRBJ1-4
V gene: TRBV27
D gene: .
clone size: few
CDR3 protein: CASSPISAGAGEKLFF
CDR3 DNA: TGTGCCAGCAGTCCCATATCGGCCGGCGCGGGAGAAAAACTGTTTTTT

J gene: TRBJ2-1
V gene: TRBV12-3/TRBV12-4
D gene: .
clone size: many
CDR3 protein: CASSTGQLSSYNEQFF
CDR3 DNA: TGTGCCAGCAGTACCGGACAGCTCAGCTCCTACAATGAGCAGTTCTTC

J gene: TRBJ2-5
V gene: TRBV12-3/TRBV12-4
D gene: TRBD2
clone size: many
CDR3 protein: CASSFSPSGQETQYF
CDR3 DNA: TGTGCCAGCAGTTTTTCTCCTAGCGGCCAAGAGACCCAGTACTTC

J gene: TRBJ1-4
V gene: TRBV11-2
D gene: .
clone size: many
CDR3 protein: CASSSVSQDFSEKLFF
CDR3 DNA: TGTGCCAGCAGCTCGGTATCCCAGGATTTCAGTGAAAAACTGTTTTTT

J gene: TRBJ2-5
V gene: TRBV20-1
D gene: TRBD2
clone size: .
CDR3 protein: CSARTGSGSRETQYF
CDR3 DNA: TGCAGTGCTAGAACTGGTAGCGGGAGTCGAGAGACCCAGTACTTC

J gene: TRBJ2-7
V gene: TRBV28
D gene: .
clone size: many
CDR3 protein: CASSPPGTSYEQYF
CDR3 DNA: TGTGCCAGCAGTCCCCCGGGGACCTCCTACGAGCAGTACTTC

J gene: TRBJ2-1
V gene: TRBV5-1
D gene: TRBD2
clone size: many
CDR3 protein: CASSLAPLAGPYNEQFF
CDR3 DNA: TGCGCCAGCAGCTTGGCCCCCCTAGCGGGGCCTTACAATGAGCAGTTCTTC

J gene: TRBJ2-6
V gene: TRBV7-2
D gene: .
clone size: .
CDR3 protein: CASSWSSSGANVLTF
CDR3 DNA: TGTGCCAGCAGCTGGTCCTCCAGTGGGGCCAACGTCCTGACTTTC

J gene: TRBJ1-3
V gene: TRBV6-6
D gene: .
clone size: many
CDR3 protein: CASSYSSGGESSGNTIYF
CDR3 DNA: TGTGCCAGCAGTTACTCAAGTGGGGGGGAGAGCTCTGGAAACACCATATATTTT

J gene: TRBJ2-3
V gene: TRBV14
D gene: .
clone size: few
CDR3 protein: CASSQGGFTDTQYF
CDR3 DNA: TGTGCCAGCAGCCAAGGTGGATTCACAGATACGCAGTATTTT

J gene: TRBJ1-1
V gene: TRBV6-2/TRBV6-3
D gene: .
clone size: .
CDR3 protein: CASSKGGQLTTEAFF
CDR3 DNA: TGTGCCAGCAGTAAAGGAGGACAGCTGACAACTGAAGCTTTCTTT

J gene: TRBJ2-3
V gene: TRBV4-1
D gene: TRBD2
clone size: .
CDR3 protein: CASSHPQAGAGGDTQYF
CDR3 DNA: TGCGCCAGCAGCCACCCACAAGCGGGAGCTGGTGGAGATACGCAGTATTTT

J gene: TRBJ2-6
V gene: TRBV30
D gene: .
clone size: many
CDR3 protein: CAWTGANVLTF
CDR3 DNA: TGTGCCTGGACTGGGGCCAACGTCCTGACTTTC

J gene: TRBJ2-2
V gene: TRBV6-5
D gene: .
clone size: few
CDR3 protein: CAAGPAANTGELFF
CDR3 DNA: TGTGCCGCCGGCCCAGCGGCTAACACCGGGGAGCTGTTTTTT

J gene: TRBJ2-1
V gene: TRBV11-1
D gene: TRBD2
clone size: .
CDR3 protein: CASSPWVSGSTEQFF
CDR3 DNA: TGTGCCAGCAGCCCCTGGGTTAGCGGGAGCACTGAGCAGTTCTTC

J gene: TRBJ2-7
V gene: TRBV12-3/TRBV12-4
D gene: TRBD1
clone size: .
CDR3 protein: CASSLPQGANEQYF
CDR3 DNA: TGTGCCAGCAGTTTACCCCAGGGGGCCAACGAGCAGTACTTC

J gene: TRBJ1-6
V gene: TRBV6-6
D gene: TRBD1
clone size: .
CDR3 protein: CASSYSTGGRNNSPLHF
CDR3 DNA: TGTGCCAGCAGTTACTCGACAGGGGGCCGGAATAATTCACCCCTCCACTTT

J gene: TRBJ2-7
V gene: TRBV5-1
D gene: TRBD2
clone size: many
CDR3 protein: CASSFRGAGGPVEQYF
CDR3 DNA: TGCGCCAGCAGCTTCCGGGGTGCGGGAGGGCCGGTTGAGCAGTACTTC

J gene: TRBJ2-7
V gene: TRBV12-5
D gene: TRBD2
clone size: .
CDR3 protein: CASGPSGRALYEQYF
CDR3 DNA: TGTGCTAGTGGACCAAGCGGGAGAGCCCTCTACGAGCAGTACTTC

J gene: TRBJ2-7
V gene: TRBV20-1
D gene: .
clone size: .
CDR3 protein: CSARSHGGTTSYEQYF
CDR3 DNA: TGCAGTGCTAGGTCTCACGGTGGGACAACATCCTACGAGCAGTACTTC

J gene: TRBJ2-5
V gene: TRBV25-1
D gene: .
clone size: medium-sized
CDR3 protein: CASSESWTQYF
CDR3 DNA: TGTGCCAGCAGTGAATCGTGGACCCAGTACTTC

J gene: TRBJ1-1
V gene: TRBV6-5
D gene: .
clone size: .
CDR3 protein: CASSPGTRTEAFF
CDR3 DNA: TGTGCCAGCAGTCCCGGGACACGGACTGAAGCTTTCTTT

J gene: TRBJ2-1
V gene: TRBV9
D gene: .
clone size: medium-sized
CDR3 protein: CASSERSGDEQFF
CDR3 DNA: TGTGCCAGCAGCGAGCGAAGCGGAGATGAGCAGTTCTTC

J gene: TRBJ2-2
V gene: TRBV11-2
D gene: .
clone size: few
CDR3 protein: CASSLEGLPGELFF
CDR3 DNA: TGTGCCAGCAGCTTAGAGGGCCTACCCGGGGAGCTGTTTTTT